This T cell receptor beta chain was sequenced in a study of blood T cell repertoires in COVID-19. Study-wide context: COVID-19 samples collected from the United States, Italy and Spain covered acute and convalescent phases. Sample material is recorded as cDNA or gDNA derived from T cells, B-cell-depleted T cells, or PBMCs.

How the authors handled the data: Reference gene primer amplification gave nucleated cell count estimates. The data were produced by immunoSEQ multiplex PCR, yet TCRdb's version contains in-frame clones alone and is incomplete. That table gives V, J and clone size, and the DNA gave D and trimming. Here the sample spans around 180,000 clones, roughly 70% being singletons. Sequenced sample: peripheral blood. The receptor's source is a woman older than 75 with acute or convalescent COVID-19.

The CDR3 sequence: CASSSPFQGEKLFF. The CDR3 nucleotides read TGTGCCAGCAGCTCACCTTTTCAGGGGGAAAAACTGTTTTTT. The V call is TRBV7-8, the J call TRBJ1-4, with D tentatively TRBD1 (6 bases). The CDR3 has 14 residues. Trimming removed 4 bases at V and 8 bases at J, with 14 bases between. Germline V lookup: CDR1 SGHVS, CDR2 FQNEAQ.